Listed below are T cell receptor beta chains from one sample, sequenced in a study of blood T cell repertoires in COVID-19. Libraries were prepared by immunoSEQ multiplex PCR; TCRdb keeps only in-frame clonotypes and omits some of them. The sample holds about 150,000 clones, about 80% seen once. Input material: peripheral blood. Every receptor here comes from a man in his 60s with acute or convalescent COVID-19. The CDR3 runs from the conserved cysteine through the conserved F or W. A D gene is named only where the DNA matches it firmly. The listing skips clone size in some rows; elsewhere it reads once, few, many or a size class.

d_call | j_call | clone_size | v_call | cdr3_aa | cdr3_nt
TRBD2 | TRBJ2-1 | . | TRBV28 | CASSLGTSGSGGQFF | TGTGCCAGCAGTTTAGGGACTAGCGGGAGTGGAGGGCAGTTCTTC
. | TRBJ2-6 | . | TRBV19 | CASGDWAGANVLTF | TGTGCCAGTGGGGACTGGGCTGGGGCCAACGTCCTGACTTTC
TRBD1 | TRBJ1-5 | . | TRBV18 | CASSSGGGNQPQHF | TGTGCCAGCTCATCAGGGGGAGGCAATCAGCCCCAGCATTTT
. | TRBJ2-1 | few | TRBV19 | CASSLTILGLSYNEQFF | TGTGCCAGTAGCCTAACTATCCTGGGGCTCTCCTACAATGAGCAGTTCTTC
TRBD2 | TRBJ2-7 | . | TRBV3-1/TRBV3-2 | CASSPGTSTYF | TGTGCCAGCAGCCCCGGGACTAGCACGTACTTC
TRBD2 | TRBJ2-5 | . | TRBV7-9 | CASSVAGVVGETQYF | TGTGCCAGCTCTGTAGCGGGAGTGGTCGGTGAGACCCAGTACTTC
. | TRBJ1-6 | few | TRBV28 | CASLRVNSPLHF | TGTGCCAGCCTCAGGGTTAATTCACCCCTCCACTTT
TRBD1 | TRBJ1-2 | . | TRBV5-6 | CASSLQGIRGGYTF | TGTGCCAGCAGCTTACAGGGGATTAGGGGTGGCTACACCTTC
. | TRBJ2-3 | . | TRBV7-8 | CASSLRANGGTDTQYF | TGTGCCAGCAGCTTGAGGGCCAACGGGGGTACAGATACGCAGTATTTT
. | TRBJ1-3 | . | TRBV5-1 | CASSLQGVSGNTIYF | TGCGCCAGCAGCTTACAGGGTGTCAGTGGAAACACCATATATTTT
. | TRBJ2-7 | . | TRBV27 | CASSRGLGDYEQYF | TGTGCCAGCAGTCGGGGACTGGGAGACTACGAGCAGTACTTC
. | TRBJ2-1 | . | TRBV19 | CASIPMGGGSFNEQFF | TGTGCCAGTATCCCAATGGGAGGGGGTAGCTTCAATGAGCAGTTCTTC
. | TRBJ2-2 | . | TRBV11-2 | CASSSTVGGELFF | TGTGCCAGCAGCTCGACAGTGGGCGGGGAGCTGTTTTTT
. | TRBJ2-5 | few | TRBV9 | CASSVGNRELETQYF | TGTGCCAGCAGCGTAGGTAACCGGGAGTTAGAGACCCAGTACTTC
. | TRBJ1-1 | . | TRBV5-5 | CASSLEAGALNTEAFF | TGTGCCAGCAGCTTGGAGGCAGGGGCCCTGAACACTGAAGCTTTCTTT
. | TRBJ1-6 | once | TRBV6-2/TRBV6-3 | CASSYETRGISSYNSPLHF | TGTGCCAGCAGTTACGAGACCAGGGGCATTAGCTCCTATAATTCACCCCTCCACTTT
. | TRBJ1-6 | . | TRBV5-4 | CASSSPESSYNSPLHF | TGTGCCAGCAGCAGCCCCGAGAGCTCCTATAATTCACCCCTCCACTTT
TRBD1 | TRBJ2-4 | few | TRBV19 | CASSPTGTIQYF | TGTGCCAGTAGTCCGACAGGGACCATTCAGTACTTC
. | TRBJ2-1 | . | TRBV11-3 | CASSGRDSYNEQFF | TGTGCCAGCAGCGGCAGGGACTCCTACAATGAGCAGTTCTTC
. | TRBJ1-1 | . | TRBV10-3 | CAISDRQGHTEAFF | TGTGCCATCAGTGACCGGCAGGGGCACACTGAAGCTTTCTTT
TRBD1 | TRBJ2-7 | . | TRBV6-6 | CAGRDSLSYEQYF | TGTGCCGGCCGGGACAGCCTCTCCTACGAGCAGTACTTC
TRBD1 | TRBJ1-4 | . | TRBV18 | CASSLRQGSTNEKLFF | TGTGCCAGCTCACTCAGACAGGGCTCAACTAATGAAAAACTGTTTTTT
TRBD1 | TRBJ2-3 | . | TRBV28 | CASSLSPGQARNTQYF | TGTGCCAGCAGTTTATCTCCGGGACAGGCTAGGAATACGCAGTATTTT
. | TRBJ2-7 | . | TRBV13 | CASRLGGTVEQYF | TGTGCCAGCAGGCTCGGAGGGACAGTCGAGCAGTACTTC
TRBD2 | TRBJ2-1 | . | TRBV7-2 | CASTPLAGEAEQFF | TGTGCCAGCACCCCACTAGCGGGAGAGGCAGAGCAGTTCTTC
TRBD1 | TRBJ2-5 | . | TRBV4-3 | CASSQGAGGGETQYF | TGCGCCAGCAGCCAAGGTGCAGGGGGTGGGGAGACCCAGTACTTC
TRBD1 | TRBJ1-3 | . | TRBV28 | CASSLQGAGNTIYF | TGTGCCAGCAGTTTACAGGGGGCTGGAAACACCATATATTTT